This TCR beta chain is from a study of metastatic and nonmetastatic thyroid tumors. Background on the study: Malignant thyroid and benign thyroid patients provided blood and tumor or nodule tissue whose repertoires were compared.

In the original processing: The authors used CDR3 differences across clinicopathological groups to build a distant-metastasis classifier for papillary thyroid cancer. MiXCR reprocessed the PCR reads for TCRdb. The V and J calls shown here were made by TCRdb, not taken from the authors' results. The sample has 9,000 to 13,000 clones, about a third seen once; the top ten hold about 4.8%. Whole-study results and caveats: Reported TCR beta diversity, measured in blood and tumor, was significantly higher for malignant thyroid tumors than for benign nodules.

Of note for this clone: Its cognate antigen is unknown.

Every patient was untreated before thyroid surgery. CDR3 length: 15 amino acids. V was shortened by 3 bases and J by 10 bases, with 18 bases between the two germline ends. CDR1 is SGHAT, CDR2 FQNNGV, per germline. The J gene is TRBJ2-2, the V gene TRBV11-2; a weak D match, TRBD1 (5 bases). The receptor was derived from a female donor with papillary thyroid cancer or a benign thyroid nodule (not recorded which). Some clones in this sample may be carry-over from other donors' samples. The sequenced sample was tumor tissue. This chain's CDR3 is CASSFGQGLSVELFF. CDR3 nucleotide sequence: TGTGCCAGCAGCTTTGGGCAGGGTTTGTCCGTGGAGCTGTTTTTT.